This TCR beta chain was obtained from a study of T cells after yellow fever vaccination. At the level of the study: Fractions with few cells were prepared using SMART-Seq v4 Ultra Low Input. Whole-study results and caveats: Researchers cautioned that FACS-sorted repertoires could harbor abundant clonotypes contaminating from the bulk population. A small share of clonotypes appeared in both CD4 and CD8 compartments.

Germline V gene data show CDR1 as SGHTA and CDR2 as FQGNSA. Trimming left V 6 bases short and J 3 bases short, with 9 bases between. This CDR3 has 12 residues. Researchers made TCR cDNA using 5'RACE template switching, and this step added a universal primer site and UMIs. TCRdb analysed the 5' RACE reads with MiXCR anew, one entry per CDR3 protein. Among approximately 600,000 distinct CDR3 sequences listed, about 12% were seen once. This clonotype was seen repeatedly, ten times or more. What it binds is unknown. This clonotype was obtained from a man younger than 40 who received the YFV17D yellow fever vaccine. The specimen was PBMCs, collected on the day of the yellow fever booster vaccination. The chain combines TRBV7-2 with TRBJ2-7, with D uncertain. CDR3 residues: CASSLPSYEQYF. The CDR3 DNA reads as TGTGCCAGCAGTTTACCCAGCTACGAGCAGTACTTC.